The 2 T cell receptor gamma chains given below trace back to one sample, sequenced in a study of gamma-delta T cells after stem cell transplantation. TCRdb re-called clones from the RT-PCR reads via CATT. The data show some 330 gamma-chain clones, less than 80% seen once. Input material: gamma-delta T cells. Source of these receptors: a human donor. It is not recorded whose cells these are; they may come from a transplant donor.

This clone has a handful of counts. The rearrangement uses TRGV9 and TRGJ1 or TRGJ2. TCRdb is silent on the J gene; assignment here came from matching the DNA to germline. The junction had 6 bases not matched to a gene; V was cut back by 3 bases and J by 1 base. This CDR3 region has 14 residues. Germline CDR1 reads GITISATS; CDR2 reads ISYDGTV (reference sequence). The CDR3 DNA is TGTGCCTTGTGGGAGCGGACAAATTATTATAAGAAACTCTTT. Amino acid sequence: CALWERTNYYKKLF.

The CDR3 DNA sequence: TGTGCCTTGTGGGAGACGATGAATTATTATAAGAAACTCTTT. It translates to CALWETMNYYKKLF. The rearrangement links TRGV9 to TRGJ1 or TRGJ2. No J segment appears in TCRdb, so it was assigned here by matching the sequence to germline. The germline V gene encodes CDR1 GITISATS and CDR2 ISYDGTV (reference sequence). This CDR3 comprises 14 residues. The V segment lost 3 bases and the J segment 0 bases; nucleotides outside the gene matches: 5.